What follows are 4 T cell receptor beta chains derived from one specimen sequenced in a study of cytomegalovirus exposure and HLA in healthy donors. Researchers ran the PCR with 60 Vbeta and 13 Jbeta primers. TCRdb keeps only in-frame clones here, not all; method: immunoSEQ multiplex PCR. This sample has 130,000 or so clones, with roughly 80% found just once. The sample was PBMCs. Every receptor here comes from a male donor in good health and CMV-seronegative.

The gene calls are TRBV28 and TRBJ1-2; D possibly corresponds to TRBD1 (6 bases). V was trimmed by 6 bases and J by 4 bases, leaving 18 bases between them. This CDR3 region has 15 residues. The V gene's germline CDR1 is MDHEN and CDR2 SYDVKM. The CDR3 protein is CASRYPLGASYGYTF. CDR3 bases: TGTGCCAGCAGGTACCCTTTGGGGGCAAGCTATGGCTACACCTTC.

This clone was observed a handful of times. V usage is TRBV5-4 and J usage is TRBJ1-1; weak D call: TRBD1 (6 bases). This CDR3 contains 13 residues. Per the germline V gene, CDR1 is SGHNT and CDR2 is YYREEE (reference sequence). V was clipped by 6 bases and J by 3 bases, with 12 bases between them. The CDR3 region has the DNA TGTGCCAGCAACTTACAGGGTTACACTGAAGCTTTCTTT. Amino acids: CASNLQGYTEAFF.

The chain employs TRBV18 and TRBJ2-3; TRBD2 matches 11 bases. The CDR3 has 17 residues. Germline loops: CDR1 KGHSH, CDR2 LQKENI. Trimming took 2 bases from V and 0 from J; bases not matched to a gene: 4. The CDR3: CASSPVASGRSTDTQYF. For the CDR3, the DNA is TGTGCCAGCTCACCAGTGGCTAGCGGGAGGAGCACAGATACGCAGTATTTT.

The chain couples TRBV2 to TRBJ2-2; 10 bases are a match to TRBD2. The trim removed 6 bases at V and 3 bases at J, leaving 7 bases unmatched. The CDR3 loop spans 16 amino acids. Germline V gene lookup returns CDR1 SNHLY and CDR2 FYNNEI. CDR3 protein: CASRAPGLAYTGELFF. The DNA of the CDR3 is TGTGCCAGCAGAGCTCCGGGACTAGCGTACACCGGGGAGCTGTTTTTT.